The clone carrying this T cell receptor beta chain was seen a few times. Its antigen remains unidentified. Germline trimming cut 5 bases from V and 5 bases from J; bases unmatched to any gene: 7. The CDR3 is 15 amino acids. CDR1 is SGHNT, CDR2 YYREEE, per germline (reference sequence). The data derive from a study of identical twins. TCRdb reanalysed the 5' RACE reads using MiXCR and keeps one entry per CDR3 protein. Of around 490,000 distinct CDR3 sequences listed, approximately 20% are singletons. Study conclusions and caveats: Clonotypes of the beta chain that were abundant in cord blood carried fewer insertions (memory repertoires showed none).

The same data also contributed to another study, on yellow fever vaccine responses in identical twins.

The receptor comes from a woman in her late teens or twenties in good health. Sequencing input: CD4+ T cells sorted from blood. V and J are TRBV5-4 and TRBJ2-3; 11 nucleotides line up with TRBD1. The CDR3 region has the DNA TGTGCCAGCAGGTCCGGGACAGGGGGTATAGATACGCAGTATTTT. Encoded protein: CASRSGTGGIDTQYF.